These T cell receptor beta chains were read from a single sample in a study of T cells in Graves' hyperthyroidism and ophthalmopathy. TCRdb analysed the multiplex PCR reads with MiXCR anew, one entry per CDR3 protein. The repertoire holds roughly 160,000 distinct CDR3 sequences, with 9.4% as singletons. Sequenced material: blood. The receptors were sampled from a woman aged 18-29 years with Graves' hyperthyroidism that later progressed to Graves' ophthalmopathy. CDR3s include the opening cysteine and the closing phenylalanine or tryptophan. D genes are given only for firm matches. Rows may omit the clone size; those that give it use once, few, many or a size class.

j_call: TRBJ2-7
clone_size: many
v_call: TRBV7-8
d_call: TRBD2
cdr3_aa: CASSSSRLSGRSSYEQYF
cdr3_nt: TGTGCCAGCAGCTCTAGCCGACTAAGCGGGAGGAGCTCCTACGAGCAGTACTTC

j_call: TRBJ1-2
clone_size: many
v_call: TRBV27
d_call: -
cdr3_aa: CASSLFGRGSYGYTF
cdr3_nt: TGTGCCAGCAGTTTATTTGGCCGAGGGAGCTATGGCTACACCTTC

j_call: TRBJ1-4
clone_size: many
v_call: TRBV5-1
d_call: -
cdr3_aa: CASSLRRFNEKLFF
cdr3_nt: TGCGCCAGCAGCTTGCGGAGGTTTAATGAAAAACTGTTTTTT

j_call: TRBJ1-1
clone_size: many
v_call: TRBV7-9
d_call: -
cdr3_aa: CASSLKGEEAFF
cdr3_nt: TGTGCCAGCAGCTTGAAGGGTGAGGAAGCTTTCTTT

j_call: TRBJ2-2
clone_size: many
v_call: TRBV6-1
d_call: TRBD2
cdr3_aa: CASSRLAEGNTGELFF
cdr3_nt: TGTGCCAGCAGCAGACTAGCGGAGGGGAACACCGGGGAGCTGTTTTTT

j_call: TRBJ2-7
clone_size: many
v_call: TRBV2
d_call: -
cdr3_aa: CASSSPGISYEQYF
cdr3_nt: TGTGCCAGCAGTTCTCCAGGGATCTCCTACGAGCAGTACTTC

j_call: TRBJ1-6
clone_size: many
v_call: TRBV20-1
d_call: -
cdr3_aa: CSAQGTDSYNSPLHF
cdr3_nt: TGCAGTGCCCAGGGGACCGACTCCTATAATTCACCCCTCCACTTT

j_call: TRBJ2-1
clone_size: -
v_call: TRBV29-1
d_call: TRBD2
cdr3_aa: CSVENTPGLMGNEQFF
cdr3_nt: TGCAGCGTCGAAAACACCCCGGGACTAATGGGCAATGAGCAGTTCTTC

j_call: TRBJ1-5
clone_size: -
v_call: TRBV30
d_call: TRBD1
cdr3_aa: CAWSGERDSLYSNQPQHF
cdr3_nt: TGTGCCTGGAGCGGCGAGAGGGACAGCCTATATAGCAATCAGCCCCAGCATTTT

j_call: TRBJ1-4
clone_size: few
v_call: TRBV3-1
d_call: -
cdr3_aa: CASSGGLYGEKLFF
cdr3_nt: TGTGCCAGCAGCGGAGGCCTATACGGGGAAAAACTGTTTTTT

j_call: TRBJ1-6
clone_size: many
v_call: TRBV12-3/TRBV12-4
d_call: -
cdr3_aa: CASSLERGYSPLHF
cdr3_nt: TGTGCCAGCAGTTTGGAGAGGGGATATTCACCCCTCCACTTT

j_call: TRBJ2-5
clone_size: many
v_call: TRBV7-9
d_call: -
cdr3_aa: CAVFAGRTQETQYF
cdr3_nt: TGTGCCGTATTTGCGGGGAGGACCCAAGAGACCCAGTACTTC

j_call: TRBJ2-3
clone_size: many
v_call: TRBV15
d_call: -
cdr3_aa: CATSRDWAAQSGDTQYF
cdr3_nt: TGTGCCACCAGCAGAGATTGGGCAGCCCAGTCAGGCGATACGCAGTATTTT

j_call: TRBJ1-1
clone_size: many
v_call: TRBV6-1
d_call: TRBD1
cdr3_aa: CASSYGDSANTEAFF
cdr3_nt: TGTGCCAGCAGTTATGGGGACAGCGCGAACACTGAAGCTTTCTTT

j_call: TRBJ1-1
clone_size: many
v_call: TRBV30
d_call: -
cdr3_aa: CAWSIWGTEAFF
cdr3_nt: TGTGCCTGGAGTATCTGGGGGACTGAAGCTTTCTTT

j_call: TRBJ1-5
clone_size: many
v_call: TRBV28
d_call: -
cdr3_aa: CASSLKRVGNQPQHF
cdr3_nt: TGTGCCAGCAGTTTAAAGAGGGTGGGAAATCAGCCCCAGCATTTT

j_call: TRBJ1-6
clone_size: many
v_call: TRBV28
d_call: TRBD1
cdr3_aa: CASSLLLGQYNSPLHF
cdr3_nt: TGTGCCAGCAGTTTATTATTGGGACAGTATAATTCACCCCTCCACTTT

j_call: TRBJ2-2
clone_size: many
v_call: TRBV10-2
d_call: TRBD2
cdr3_aa: CASSEGLAGGPRAGELFF
cdr3_nt: TGCGCCAGCAGTGAGGGGTTAGCGGGAGGGCCTCGGGCCGGGGAGCTGTTTTTT

j_call: TRBJ2-1
clone_size: many
v_call: TRBV7-3
d_call: TRBD1
cdr3_aa: CASSSGQGQFF
cdr3_nt: TGTGCCAGCAGCTCCGGACAGGGGCAGTTCTTC

j_call: TRBJ2-5
clone_size: many
v_call: TRBV18
d_call: TRBD1
cdr3_aa: CASTDRKQETQYF
cdr3_nt: TGTGCCAGCACGGACAGGAAACAAGAGACCCAGTACTTC

j_call: TRBJ2-1
clone_size: many
v_call: TRBV4-1
d_call: -
cdr3_aa: CASSQERLVDEQFF
cdr3_nt: TGCGCCAGCAGCCAAGAAAGACTAGTCGATGAGCAGTTCTTC

j_call: TRBJ2-1
clone_size: -
v_call: TRBV2
d_call: -
cdr3_aa: CASSDSNEQFF
cdr3_nt: TGTGCCAGCAGTGACAGCAATGAGCAGTTCTTC

j_call: TRBJ2-2
clone_size: many
v_call: TRBV12-3/TRBV12-4
d_call: TRBD1
cdr3_aa: CASSRGQGVGTGELFF
cdr3_nt: TGTGCCAGCAGCCGTGGACAGGGGGTGGGCACCGGGGAGCTGTTTTTT

j_call: TRBJ2-5
clone_size: many
v_call: TRBV18
d_call: -
cdr3_aa: CASSPPGQETQYF
cdr3_nt: TGTGCCAGCTCACCACCGGGGCAAGAGACCCAGTACTTC

j_call: TRBJ2-3
clone_size: many
v_call: TRBV12-3/TRBV12-4
d_call: TRBD1
cdr3_aa: CASRTGGFTDTQYF
cdr3_nt: TGTGCTAGCCGGACAGGGGGGTTCACAGATACGCAGTATTTT